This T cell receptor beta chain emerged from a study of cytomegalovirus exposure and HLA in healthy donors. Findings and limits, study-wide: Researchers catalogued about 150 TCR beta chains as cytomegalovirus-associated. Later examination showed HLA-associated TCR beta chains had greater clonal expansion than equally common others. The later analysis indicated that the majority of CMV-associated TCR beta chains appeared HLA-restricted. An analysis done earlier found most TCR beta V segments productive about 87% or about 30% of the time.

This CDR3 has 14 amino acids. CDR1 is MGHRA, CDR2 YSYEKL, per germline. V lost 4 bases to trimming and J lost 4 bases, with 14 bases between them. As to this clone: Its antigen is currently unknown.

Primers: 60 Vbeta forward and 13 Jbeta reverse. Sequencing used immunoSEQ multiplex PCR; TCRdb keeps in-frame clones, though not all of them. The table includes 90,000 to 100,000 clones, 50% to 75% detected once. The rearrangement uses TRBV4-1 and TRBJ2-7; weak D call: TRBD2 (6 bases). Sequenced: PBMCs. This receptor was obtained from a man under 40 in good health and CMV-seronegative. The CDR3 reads CASSPGLELYEQYF. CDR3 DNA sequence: TGCGCCAGCAGCCCGGGACTTGAGCTGTACGAGCAGTACTTC.